This T cell receptor beta chain appears in the sequencing data of a study of T-cell reconstitution after alpha-beta-depleted transplantation in children. General study findings and limits: Newly produced T cells mostly accounted for T-cell counts and diversity one year post-transplant. Alpha-beta T cells about two months after transplant reportedly derived from several hundred expanded graft clones. Elevated TCRbeta diversity at day 60 was traced, in some patients, to surviving recipient T cells and thymic progenitors.

TCRbeta library preparation incorporated unique molecular identifiers. TCRdb reprocessed the PCR reads via MiXCR and lists one record per CDR3 protein. The table shows about 140,000 distinct CDR3 sequences, with 8.5% to 10% occurring only once. This clonotype was found a few times. The antigen is undetermined. Germline CDR1 is SSHAT and CDR2 is FNYEAQ (reference sequence). V lost 5 bases and J lost 4; bases outside the gene matches: 16. The CDR3 is 19 amino acids. The genes are TRBV7-7 and TRBJ2-2; TRBD2 matches 10 bases. The sequence was collected from a female patient aged 2 to 10 who had a stem cell transplant for congenital amegakaryocytic thrombocytopenia, so the T cells may come from the graft donor. The sample consisted of PBMCs, mostly from graft donor cells, taken 180 days after TCRalphabeta/CD19-depleted stem cell transplant. CDR3 coding DNA: TGTGCCAGCAGCCCATATCCCGGGGTTCAGCGGGGGGGCACCGGGGAGCTGTTTTTT. Amino acids: CASSPYPGVQRGGTGELFF.